The rows below give T cell receptor beta chains drawn from one sample of a study of blood T cell repertoires in COVID-19. Sequenced by immunoSEQ multiplex PCR; TCRdb stores in-frame clones only, minus some. This table holds about 80,000 clones, over 70% found once. The specimen was peripheral blood. The receptors derive from a human donor in a cohort sampled during active COVID-19. Both conserved end residues are part of each CDR3. D genes are given only for firm matches. A clone size is listed for some rows: how often the clone was seen (once, few, many), or a class if it is expanded.

>TRBJ2-5|TRBV27|15|.|few
TGTGCCAGCAGTTTATCGAGGGCGGTCGGAGAGACCCAGTACTTC
CASSLSRAVGETQYF
>TRBJ2-1|TRBV24-1|16|.|.
TGTGCCACCAGTGATCTGGACAGAGAAAATCCCAATGAGCAGTTCTTC
CATSDLDRENPNEQFF
>TRBJ1-5|TRBV30|13|.|.
TGTGCCTGGAGTGTTGGGCGATATCAGCCCCAGCATTTT
CAWSVGRYQPQHF
>TRBJ2-3|TRBV7-2|18|TRBD2|.
TGTGCCAGCAGCTTAGTAGATAGGTATCTAGCGGGAGAGGTTACGCAGTATTTT
CASSLVDRYLAGEVTQYF
>TRBJ2-1|TRBV6-2/TRBV6-3|15|TRBD2|many
TGTGCCAGCAGTTATTTCAGCGGGAGGGCCAATGAGCAGTTCTTC
CASSYFSGRANEQFF
>TRBJ2-3|TRBV5-4|14|TRBD2|once
TGTGCCAGCAGCTTGGAGGGACTAACAGATACGCAGTATTTT
CASSLEGLTDTQYF
>TRBJ2-5|TRBV5-6|14|TRBD1|few
TGTGCCAGCATCCCGAAGACAGGGCTGGAGACCCAGTACTTC
CASIPKTGLETQYF
>TRBJ1-4|TRBV7-2|14|.|.
TGTGCCAGCAGCTTAGGGGGCAACCAGGAAAAACTGTTTTTT
CASSLGGNQEKLFF
>TRBJ2-7|TRBV5-4|14|.|.
TGTGCCAGCAGCCCCCGCGGGGGCCCACGATCCCAGTACTTC
CASSPRGGPRSQYF
>TRBJ2-5|TRBV27|13|.|few
TGTGCCAGCAGTTTAACCGCCTACGAGACCCAGTACTTC
CASSLTAYETQYF
>TRBJ2-3|TRBV6-5|14|.|.
TGTGCCAGCACCCCGGTCAGGGGCACAGATACGCAGTATTTT
CASTPVRGTDTQYF
>TRBJ2-3|TRBV19|15|.|few
TGTGCCAGTAGTATCCTCGGGAGCAACCGGGATACGCAGTATTTT
CASSILGSNRDTQYF
>TRBJ1-6|TRBV6-5|16|TRBD1|many
TGTGCCAGCAGTTACTCCGGGACGACAGGGGGGTCACCCCTCCACTTT
CASSYSGTTGGSPLHF
>TRBJ1-1|TRBV4-1|14|TRBD1|.
TGCGCCAGCAGCCACCCGGGACAGATAAGTGAAGCTTTCTTT
CASSHPGQISEAFF
>TRBJ2-2|TRBV21-1|13|.|.
TGTGCCAGCAGCATCGGCGGGGCCGGGGAGCTGTTTTTT
CASSIGGAGELFF
>TRBJ1-1|TRBV7-2|14|.|.
TGTGCCAGCAGCTTCAGAACCTTGAACACTGAAGCTTTCTTT
CASSFRTLNTEAFF
>TRBJ2-5|TRBV11-2|17|TRBD2|.
TGTGCCAGCAGCTTATTATTCCGGACTAGCGGGACGGAGACCCAGTACTTC
CASSLLFRTSGTETQYF
>TRBJ2-3|TRBV28|16|TRBD1|.
TGTGCCAGCAGTTACCGACAGGGAAGGGGCACAGATACGCAGTATTTT
CASSYRQGRGTDTQYF
>TRBJ2-1|TRBV6-2/TRBV6-3|12|.|few
TGTGCCAGCAGTTACTATCTCAATGAGCAGTTCTTC
CASSYYLNEQFF
>TRBJ2-1|TRBV2|14|.|.
TGTGCCAGGGAGAGCAGGGATCATTCCTATGAGCAGTTCTTC
CARESRDHSYEQFF
>TRBJ2-1|TRBV9|14|.|.
TGTGCCAGCAGCGTAGGTGGGCTGAACAATGAGCAGTTCTTC
CASSVGGLNNEQFF
>TRBJ1-4|TRBV4-1|14|.|.
TGCGCCAGCAGCCACCAGCAGACAAATGAAAAACTGTTTTTT
CASSHQQTNEKLFF
>TRBJ1-4|TRBV5-6|14|.|.
TGTGCCAGCAGCCAGGGGAGTGGGGAAGAAAAACTGTTTTTT
CASSQGSGEEKLFF
>TRBJ2-2|TRBV2|17|TRBD2|.
TGTGCCAGCAGCGAAGCGGGGGCTAGCGGGGGTTCCGGGGAGCTGTTTTTT
CASSEAGASGGSGELFF